A selection of T cell receptor beta chains follows, all from one sample in a study of identical twins. From the 5' RACE reads, TCRdb called clonotypes with MiXCR, one entry per CDR3 protein. The data contain about 1.7 million distinct CDR3 sequences, under 35% of them singletons. Specimen: cord blood. The source is a newborn girl in good health. CDR3s include the opening cysteine and the closing phenylalanine or tryptophan. Each record gives: clone size, J gene, V gene, D gene, CDR3 DNA, CDR3 protein. The D gene is left open where the match is weak. The listing skips clone size in some rows; elsewhere it reads once, few, many or a size class.

size: few; J: TRBJ1-1; V: TRBV12-3/TRBV12-4; D: NA; DNA: TGTGCCAGCAGCCCTACGCCGGGGGCCTCGAACACTGAAGCTTTCTTT; CDR3: CASSPTPGASNTEAFF
size: many; J: TRBJ2-3; V: TRBV12-3/TRBV12-4; D: NA; DNA: TGTGCCAGCAGTAGAGGACTCACCCTCACAGATACGCAGTATTTT; CDR3: CASSRGLTLTDTQYF
size: few; J: TRBJ1-5; V: TRBV20-1; D: NA; DNA: TGCAGTGCTAGCTCACAGGGCAATCAGCCCCAGCATTTT; CDR3: CSASSQGNQPQHF
size: NA; J: TRBJ1-2; V: TRBV12-3/TRBV12-4; D: TRBD1; DNA: TGTGCCAGCAGTTTAATTAGCGGAACAGGGGGGTATGGCTACACCTTC; CDR3: CASSLISGTGGYGYTF
size: few; J: TRBJ2-3; V: TRBV4-2; D: TRBD2; DNA: TGTGCCAGCAGCCAAGAACCCAGCGGGGGGCCCACAGATACGCAGTATTTT; CDR3: CASSQEPSGGPTDTQYF
size: NA; J: TRBJ2-7; V: TRBV20-1; D: NA; DNA: TGCAGTGCTAGACAGGGCCGTAGCTCCTACAATGAGCAGTACTTC; CDR3: CSARQGRSSYNEQYF
size: few; J: TRBJ2-7; V: TRBV5-5; D: TRBD2; DNA: TGTGCCAGCAGCCCACTGGGACTAGCATCCTACGAGCAGTACTTC; CDR3: CASSPLGLASYEQYF
size: NA; J: TRBJ2-3; V: TRBV3-1; D: TRBD2; DNA: TGTGCCAGCAGCCACGGGAGCGGGGGGGCCGTGTCCCCAGATACGCAGTATTTT; CDR3: CASSHGSGGAVSPDTQYF
size: NA; J: TRBJ1-1; V: TRBV20-1; D: NA; DNA: TGCAGTGCTTGGGGGGGTCACACTGAAGCTTTCTTT; CDR3: CSAWGGHTEAFF
size: NA; J: TRBJ2-7; V: TRBV24-1; D: TRBD1; DNA: TGTGCCACCAGTGATGACAGGGGTTGCGAGCAGTACTTC; CDR3: CATSDDRGCEQYF
size: NA; J: TRBJ1-6; V: TRBV7-9; D: NA; DNA: TGTGCCAGCAGCTTAGGGGACCCCGGAGGGGCCCTCCACTTT; CDR3: CASSLGDPGGALHF
size: NA; J: TRBJ1-5; V: TRBV20-1; D: NA; DNA: TGCAGTGCTGGAGATTTGAGGGGGGGCGCGGGCAATCAGCCCCAGCATTTT; CDR3: CSAGDLRGGAGNQPQHF
size: few; J: TRBJ2-5; V: TRBV7-2; D: TRBD2; DNA: TGTGCCAGCAGCTCCGGAGGACTAGCGGGGTCGGGGGAGCAGTACTTC; CDR3: CASSSGGLAGSGEQYF
size: many; J: TRBJ2-3; V: TRBV28; D: TRBD2; DNA: TGTGCCAGCAGCCCTCTTTTTGGGACTAGCGATTCAGATACGCAGTATTTT; CDR3: CASSPLFGTSDSDTQYF
size: NA; J: TRBJ2-7; V: TRBV12-5; D: TRBD1; DNA: TGTGCTAGTGGTCTACAGGGGAGCCACGAGCAGTACTTC; CDR3: CASGLQGSHEQYF
size: NA; J: TRBJ2-7; V: TRBV6-2/TRBV6-3; D: NA; DNA: TGTGCCAGCAGTTACGACCGGCTTCCCTACGAGCAGTACTTC; CDR3: CASSYDRLPYEQYF
size: NA; J: TRBJ1-5; V: TRBV5-6; D: NA; DNA: TGTGCCAGCAGCGAACAAGGACACCTTAGCAATCAGCCCCAGCATTTT; CDR3: CASSEQGHLSNQPQHF
size: NA; J: TRBJ2-5; V: TRBV20-1; D: NA; DNA: TGCAGTGCTACCCGTGGGCCCTCCTACGTGCAGTACTTC; CDR3: CSATRGPSYVQYF
size: NA; J: TRBJ2-1; V: TRBV24-1; D: NA; DNA: TGTGCCACCAGTGAGAAGGGCCCCACCTACAATGAGCAGTTCTTC; CDR3: CATSEKGPTYNEQFF
size: NA; J: TRBJ2-1; V: TRBV12-3/TRBV12-4; D: TRBD1; DNA: TGTGCCAGCAGTCTCGGACAGGCTGCCTACAATGAGCAGTTCTTC; CDR3: CASSLGQAAYNEQFF
size: NA; J: TRBJ2-5; V: TRBV21-1; D: NA; DNA: TGTGCCAGCAGCAAACCATGTCCGCAGGGCCCACAAGAGACCCAGTACTTC; CDR3: CASSKPCPQGPQETQYF
size: NA; J: TRBJ1-4; V: TRBV5-1; D: NA; DNA: TGCGCCAGCAGCTTGTTTGCTTCAGGGGCCGCTAATGAAAAACTGTTTTTT; CDR3: CASSLFASGAANEKLFF
size: NA; J: TRBJ2-7; V: TRBV20-1; D: TRBD1; DNA: TGCAGTCCTCGGACAGGGCATTCCTACGAGCAGTACTTC; CDR3: CSPRTGHSYEQYF
size: NA; J: TRBJ1-1; V: TRBV5-1; D: NA; DNA: TGCGCCAGCAGCTTGGTTTCCCGGAACACTGAAGCTTTCTTT; CDR3: CASSLVSRNTEAFF
size: many; J: TRBJ2-1; V: TRBV10-3; D: NA; DNA: TGTGCCACCTTCGGCTACAATGAGCAGTTCTTC; CDR3: CATFGYNEQFF
size: NA; J: TRBJ1-2; V: TRBV20-1; D: NA; DNA: TGCAGTGCCGTTCCATTAATGAACTATGGCTACACCTTC; CDR3: CSAVPLMNYGYTF
size: many; J: TRBJ1-2; V: TRBV15; D: NA; DNA: TGTGCCACCAGCAGAGACAGGTCCTATGGCTACACCTTC; CDR3: CATSRDRSYGYTF
size: NA; J: TRBJ1-1; V: TRBV4-2; D: NA; DNA: TGTGCCAGCAGCCAAGATGGGGGGCCGGGTGAAGCTTTCTTT; CDR3: CASSQDGGPGEAFF
size: few; J: TRBJ2-3; V: TRBV5-1; D: NA; DNA: TGCGCCAGCAGCTTGGGGGGTACAGACCCAGATACGCAGTATTTT; CDR3: CASSLGGTDPDTQYF
size: many; J: TRBJ2-4; V: TRBV18; D: TRBD2; DNA: TGTGCCAGCTCACCAAGACTAGCGGGAGCCAAAAACATTCAGTACTTC; CDR3: CASSPRLAGAKNIQYF
size: NA; J: TRBJ1-1; V: TRBV4-2; D: NA; DNA: TGTGCCAGCAGCCAAGTTGGACACCGCCTGTGGGCTTTCTTT; CDR3: CASSQVGHRLWAFF
size: NA; J: TRBJ1-2; V: TRBV25-1; D: NA; DNA: TGTGCCAGCTTAGGGGGGAACTATGGCTACACCTTC; CDR3: CASLGGNYGYTF
size: few; J: TRBJ2-4; V: TRBV5-1; D: TRBD2; DNA: TGCGCCAGCAGCCGACTAGCGGGAGGTGGAGCCAAAAACATTCAGTACTTC; CDR3: CASSRLAGGGAKNIQYF
size: many; J: TRBJ2-6; V: TRBV6-5; D: NA; DNA: TGTGCCAGCAGTTACCAGCGGCTAATCTCTGGGGCCAACGTCCTGACTTTC; CDR3: CASSYQRLISGANVLTF
size: NA; J: TRBJ1-2; V: TRBV7-9; D: NA; DNA: TGTGCCAGCAGCTTATTCGTCTCCGGCTACACCTTC; CDR3: CASSLFVSGYTF
size: few; J: TRBJ2-7; V: TRBV24-1; D: NA; DNA: TGTGCCACCAGTGATTCCCCCGGGACGGCTTCGGCCGAGCAGTACTTC; CDR3: CATSDSPGTASAEQYF
size: NA; J: TRBJ2-7; V: TRBV4-1; D: NA; DNA: TGCGCCAGCAGCCAAGGAGGGGCCAACGAGCAGTACTTC; CDR3: CASSQGGANEQYF
size: few; J: TRBJ1-5; V: TRBV5-1; D: NA; DNA: TGCGCCAGCAGCTTGAGGCCCCAGGGAAATGGTAATCAGCCCCAGCATTTT; CDR3: CASSLRPQGNGNQPQHF
size: many; J: TRBJ2-3; V: TRBV28; D: TRBD2; DNA: TGTGCCAGCAGGCCTCTTAGCGGGATCCGCTCAGATACGCAGTATTTT; CDR3: CASRPLSGIRSDTQYF
size: few; J: TRBJ2-1; V: TRBV12-3/TRBV12-4; D: TRBD2; DNA: TGTGCCAGCAGTCAGCGGGGGGAGCGGGATGAGCAGTTCTTC; CDR3: CASSQRGERDEQFF
size: few; J: TRBJ2-5; V: TRBV3-1; D: TRBD2; DNA: TGTGCCAGCAGCCAAGAGGCGGGAGTTCAAGAGACCCAGTACTTC; CDR3: CASSQEAGVQETQYF
size: few; J: TRBJ2-1; V: TRBV11-2; D: NA; DNA: TGTGCCAGCAGCTTAGATCATGGAGGGAATGAGCAGTTCTTC; CDR3: CASSLDHGGNEQFF
size: NA; J: TRBJ1-2; V: TRBV7-2; D: TRBD1; DNA: TGTGCCAGCAGCTTAGGGCGGACAGGGCTCTATGGCTACACCTTC; CDR3: CASSLGRTGLYGYTF
size: few; J: TRBJ2-5; V: TRBV29-1; D: NA; DNA: TGCAGCGTTCACGGGGGCGGTGAGACCCAGTACTTC; CDR3: CSVHGGGETQYF
size: NA; J: TRBJ2-7; V: TRBV20-1; D: NA; DNA: TGCAGTGCTAGAGCGGGGCCGACCAGCTCCTACGAGCAGTACTTC; CDR3: CSARAGPTSSYEQYF
size: few; J: TRBJ1-5; V: TRBV4-1; D: TRBD1; DNA: TGCGCCAGCAGCCAAGGCGACAGGGGGACTAGCAATCAGCCCCAGCATTTT; CDR3: CASSQGDRGTSNQPQHF
size: NA; J: TRBJ1-6; V: TRBV6-5; D: TRBD1; DNA: TGTGCCAGCAGACGGGACAGGGGGTTGAATTCACCCCTCCACTTT; CDR3: CASRRDRGLNSPLHF
size: NA; J: TRBJ2-1; V: TRBV5-1; D: TRBD1; DNA: TGCGCCAGCAGCTCAACCGGGACAGACTACAATGAGCAGTTCTTC; CDR3: CASSSTGTDYNEQFF
size: NA; J: TRBJ2-7; V: TRBV15; D: TRBD1; DNA: TGTGCCACCACCCCGGGACAGGGGAGCTCCTACGAGCAGTACTTC; CDR3: CATTPGQGSSYEQYF
size: NA; J: TRBJ1-5; V: TRBV28; D: NA; DNA: TGTGCCAGCACAGGGATTTATAGCAATCAGCCCCAGCATTTT; CDR3: CASTGIYSNQPQHF
size: NA; J: TRBJ2-3; V: TRBV2; D: NA; DNA: TGTGCCAGCAGACCCGCAGCGGGAGATACGCAGTATTTT; CDR3: CASRPAAGDTQYF